One and the same sample provided the 25 T cell receptor beta chains below, sequenced in a study of shared clonotypes between healthy human individuals. Assay: immunoSEQ multiplex PCR; the TCRdb copy retains only in-frame clones and omits some. Among around 990,000 clones listed, about 72% were seen once. Sequencing was carried out using memory CD4+ T cells from PBMCs. Subset specified: CD45RA-negative fraction. The source of these receptors is a man younger than 30 in good health. Some clones in this sample may be carry-over from other donors' samples.

The genes are TRBV29-1 and TRBJ2-5, with TRBD2 matching 11 bases. CDR3 length equals 16 residues. Unmatched junction bases numbered 11, after V lost 5 bases and J lost 3 bases. Germline CDR1 reads SQVTM; CDR2 reads ANQGSEA. For the CDR3, the DNA is TGCAGCGTTATACCAGGGACTAGCGGAGGGGAAGAGACCCAGTACTTC. Amino acid sequence: CSVIPGTSGGEETQYF.

The J gene is TRBJ2-3, the V gene TRBV5-1, with D possibly TRBD1 on 5 matching bases. From germline, CDR1 is SGHRS and CDR2 YFSETQ. The CDR3 is made up of 16 amino acids. With 2 bases removed from V and 0 bases from J, the gap between germline ends came to 13 bases. The CDR3 spells CASSLDPWGSTDTQYF. Written as DNA, the CDR3 is TGCGCCAGCAGCTTAGACCCTTGGGGCAGCACAGATACGCAGTATTTT.

This chain links TRBV28 with TRBJ2-6, with 8 bases matching TRBD1. Germline V gene data show CDR1 as MDHEN and CDR2 as SYDVKM. The CDR3 is 17 amino acids. Germline trimming cut 6 bases from V and 0 bases from J; bases unmatched to any gene: 7. CDR3: CASSDRGVVSGANVLTF. CDR3 bases: TGTGCCAGCAGCGACAGGGGAGTGGTCTCTGGGGCCAACGTCCTGACTTTC.

This clone was found once. V is TRBV11-2 and J is TRBJ2-3, with 7 bases identical to TRBD2. Germline values: CDR1 SGHAT, CDR2 FQNNGV. The CDR3 runs 17 residues. J gave up 5 bases and V 7 bases, and 18 bases lay outside the gene matches. The CDR3 region is CASTNAMGGGHIDTQYF. CDR3 sequence (DNA): TGTGCCAGCACCAACGCAATGGGGGGAGGGCACATAGATACGCAGTATTTT. The complete variable domain, with remaining parts taken from reference TRBV11-2 and TRBJ2-3, reads EAGVAQSPRYKIIEKRQSVAFWCNPISGHATLYWYQQILGQGPKLLIQFQNNGVVDDSQLPKDRFSAERLKGVDSTLKIQPAKLEDSAVYLCASTNAMGGGHIDTQYFGPGTRLTVL.

The V call is TRBV5-4, the J call TRBJ1-1; weak D call: TRBD1 (6 bases). The germline V and J ends were trimmed by 3 bases and 5 bases, with 11 bases remaining between them. The germline V gene encodes CDR1 SGHNT and CDR2 YYREEE (reference sequence). The CDR3 has 13 amino acids. The CDR3 here is CASSSQGLTEAFF. DNA for the CDR3: TGTGCCAGCAGCTCCCAGGGGCTGACTGAAGCTTTCTTT.

This clone was detected a few times. The rearrangement joins TRBV19 to TRBJ1-1; 8 bases align to TRBD1. CDR3 length: 14 amino acids. Germline V gives CDR1 LNHDA, CDR2 SQIVND (reference sequence). The ends lost 7 bases at V and 4 bases at J; junction bases unmatched: 8. CDR3 amino acids: CASNDRGLRTEAFF. CDR3 coding DNA: TGTGCCAGTAATGACAGGGGATTGCGCACTGAAGCTTTCTTT.

This chain links TRBV7-8 with TRBJ1-5; 7 bases agree with TRBD1. The CDR3 is made up of 15 amino acids. Per germline, CDR1 SGHVS and CDR2 FQNEAQ. V trimming: 5 bases; J trimming: 2 bases; junction bases outside the gene matches: 6. CDR3 sequence (DNA): TGTGCCAGCAGCCGAGACAGGGCGGGCAATCAGCCCCAGCATTTT. This translates into CASSRDRAGNQPQHF.

This clone was detected only a few times. J is TRBJ1-1 and V is TRBV18; 7 bases align to TRBD1. V shed 1 base, J shed 5 bases, and the junction held 7 bases outside the gene matches. Germline CDR1 is KGHSH and CDR2 is LQKENI. This CDR3 is built from 15 residues. The CDR3 protein is CASSPRIAQGTEAFF. CDR3 nucleotide sequence: TGTGCCAGCTCACCACGCATCGCACAGGGGACTGAAGCTTTCTTT.

This clone was observed a single time. The J gene is TRBJ2-5, the V gene TRBV28; the D gene is possibly TRBD1 (6 bases). Trimming took off 10 bases at V and 0 bases at J, with 9 bases between the two ends. Germline V gene sequence: CDR1 MDHEN, CDR2 SYDVKM. The CDR3 is 12 amino acids. CDR3 in DNA: TGTGCCATTAGGGACAACCAAGAGACCCAGTACTTC. Translated, it gives CAIRDNQETQYF.

This chain connects TRBV6-1 to TRBJ2-3; D is ambiguous. Germline V gene lookup returns CDR1 MNHNS and CDR2 SASEGT. Between the trimmed V and J ends, which lost 6 bases and 2 bases, there was a span of 6 bases. The CDR3 runs to 12 residues. The CDR3 DNA follows: TGTGCCAGCAGCTATCCCACAGATACGCAGTATTTT. Protein: CASSYPTDTQYF.

This clone was picked up a small number of times. The chain recombines TRBV27 with TRBJ2-2, with D unclear. Germline CDR1 is MNHEY and CDR2 is SMNVEV (reference sequence). This CDR3 has 14 amino acids. V shed 3 bases and J shed 6 bases, with 11 bases lying between them. CDR3 DNA sequence: TGTGCCAGCAGTTTTGTATCGCGCTCCGGGGAGCTGTTTTTT. This translates into CASSFVSRSGELFF.

V usage is TRBV6-1 and J usage is TRBJ1-1, with a tentative D call TRBD1 (6 bases). V gave up 6 bases and J gave up 2 bases, with 13 bases separating them. Looked up from germline, CDR1 is MNHNS and CDR2 is SASEGT. There are 14 residues in the CDR3. The CDR3 DNA reads as TGTGCCAGCAGGAATACAGGGTACAACACTGAAGCTTTCTTT. As protein: CASRNTGYNTEAFF.

V and J are TRBV5-1 and TRBJ2-3; tentative D call: TRBD1 (7 bases). The CDR3 totals 13 residues. Germline values: CDR1 SGHRS, CDR2 YFSETQ. V shed 0 bases and J shed 9 bases, with 11 bases lying between them. The CDR3 sequence: CASSLVGGQTQYF. The CDR3 DNA reads as TGCGCCAGCAGCTTGGTGGGGGGACAGACGCAGTATTTT.

This rearrangement joins TRBV11-3 to TRBJ2-1, with D possibly being TRBD1 (6 bases). Trimming took 2 bases from V and 10 from J, leaving 9 bases between them. This CDR3 region has 12 residues. The germline V gene encodes CDR1 SGHNT and CDR2 YENEEA. The CDR3 sequence: CASSLSGEEQFF. The CDR3, as DNA: TGTGCCAGCAGCTTATCAGGGGAGGAGCAGTTCTTC.

This clone turned up a few times. The CDR3 loop is CASRSSGGTEAFF. The DNA for the CDR3 is TGCGCCAGCAGATCATCAGGGGGCACTGAAGCTTTCTTT. The V gene is TRBV10-2, the J gene TRBJ1-1; 7 bases are a match to TRBD1. CDR1 is WSHSY, CDR2 SAAADI, per germline. After removal of 6 bases from V and 4 bases from J, the junction contained 5 bases not matched to a gene. The CDR3 spans 13 residues.

This chain connects TRBV5-6 to TRBJ2-7, with D possibly called TRBD1 or TRBD2 (6 bases each). V lost 1 base and J 6 bases, leaving 20 bases between the germline ends. The CDR3 loop spans 16 amino acids. Looked up from germline, CDR1 is SGHDT and CDR2 is YYEEEE. This CDR3 reads CASSLRWGARFPEQYF. DNA for the CDR3: TGTGCCAGCAGCTTGCGGTGGGGGGCGCGGTTCCCCGAGCAGTACTTC. Based on the CDR3 plus reference TRBV5-6 and TRBJ2-7, the full variable domain is DAGVTQSPTHLIKTRGQQVTLRCSPKSGHDTVSWYQQALGQGPQFIFQYYEEEERQRGNFPDRFSGHQFPNYSSELNVNALLLGDSALYLCASSLRWGARFPEQYFGPGTRLTVT.

This clone was observed a single time. The V call is TRBV6-5, the J call TRBJ2-7; D is possibly TRBD1 or TRBD2 (5 bases each). V lost 7 bases, J lost 2 bases, and 15 bases lay in between. The CDR3 consists of 14 residues. Per germline, CDR1 MNHEY and CDR2 SVGAGI. CDR3 loop: CASTSGVGAYEQYF. CDR3 bases: TGTGCCAGCACCTCCGGGGTGGGGGCCTACGAGCAGTACTTC.

J is TRBJ2-3 and V is TRBV5-4; D is undetermined. V was pared by 0 bases and J by 5 bases, with 1 base between. From germline, CDR1 is SGHNT and CDR2 YYREEE (reference sequence). The CDR3 extends over 11 amino acids. The CDR3 spells CASSLVDTQYF. The CDR3 DNA follows: TGTGCCAGCAGCTTGGTAGATACGCAGTATTTT.

A few counts support this clone. V is TRBV4-1 and J is TRBJ1-5; the match to TRBD1 covers 7 bases. Germline loops: CDR1 MGHRA, CDR2 YSYEKL. J gave up 0 bases and V 3 bases, and 2 bases lay outside the gene matches. The CDR3 loop spans 15 amino acids. The CDR3 region is CASSQDRNSNQPQHF. In DNA form, the CDR3 reads TGCGCCAGCAGCCAGGACAGGAATAGCAATCAGCCCCAGCATTTT.

Note on this clone: A read error may produce the germline difference seen at one junction end. V gene TRBV6-5 combines with J gene TRBJ1-6, with 7 bases matching TRBD1. Germline lookup yields CDR1 MNHEY and CDR2 SVGAGI. There are 14 residues in the CDR3. This CDR3 is CASTYRTGGSPLHF. The CDR3 bases are TGTGCCAGCACTTACAGGACAGGTGGCTCACCCCTCCACTTT.

For this clone: This specimen includes other DNA sequences encoding the same CDR3. The rearrangement uses TRBV30 and TRBJ1-1; maybe TRBD1 (5 bases). The CDR3 is made up of 13 amino acids. Per the germline V gene, CDR1 is GTSNPN and CDR2 is SVGIG (reference sequence). Trimming took 2 bases from V and 5 from J, leaving 12 bases between them. CDR3 loop: CAWSILRGTEAFF. The CDR3 DNA sequence: TGTGCCTGGAGTATCCTAAGGGGAACTGAAGCTTTCTTT.

The chain has TRBV2 and TRBJ1-4; possibly TRBD1 for D (6 bases). This CDR3 is built from 15 residues. V was cut by 8 bases and J by 4 bases, with 17 bases left in between. CDR1 and CDR2 (germline): SNHLY, FYNNEI. CDR3 DNA: TGTGCCAGCCAGAGTCCAGGACAGAGTAATGAAAAACTGTTTTTT. Amino acids: CASQSPGQSNEKLFF.

The chain links TRBV27 to TRBJ2-3, with 10 bases identical to TRBD1. Per the germline V gene, CDR1 is MNHEY and CDR2 is SMNVEV (reference sequence). V dropped 4 bases and J dropped 3; count of bases not matched to a gene: 4. CDR3 length: 15 amino acids. CDR3 nucleotide sequence: TGTGCCAGCAGTTCGGGACAGGGGTGGACAGATACGCAGTATTTT. Translation gives CASSSGQGWTDTQYF.

This clone was counted between two and nine times. This chain connects TRBV11-3 to TRBJ2-2; D is unclear. The CDR3 is 13 residues long. Trimming cost V 5 bases and J 6 bases, with 10 bases left between them. CDR1 is SGHNT and CDR2 is YENEEA in the germline V gene. DNA for the CDR3: TGTGCCAGCAGCGCCCAACGGGCCGGGGAGCTGTTTTTT. Translating gives CASSAQRAGELFF.

The table lists this clone with a count of one. The V gene is TRBV28, the J gene TRBJ2-7; TRBD2 agrees at 9 bases. This CDR3 is 15 amino acids long. V lost 3 bases to trimming and J lost 7 bases; unmatched junction nucleotides: 10. Germline V gene sequence: CDR1 MDHEN, CDR2 SYDVKM. CDR3 sequence (DNA): TGTGCCAGCAGTTTTATCTCGGCGGGAGGGCGGGAGCAGTACTTC. Amino acids: CASSFISAGGREQYF.